This T cell receptor beta chain was captured by sequencing in a study of CD8 T cells in ankylosing spondylitis. This clonotype has at least ten counts. Its antigen is unknown. Quantitative 5'-RACE with molecular barcodes was used to make the TCR beta libraries. TCRdb used MiXCR to reprocess the 5' RACE reads, holding one entry per CDR3 protein. This sample has 500,000 to 650,000 distinct CDR3 sequences, with about 5.4% found just once. The CDR3 is made up of 12 amino acids. Germline V CDR1 and CDR2: DFQATT, SNEGSKA (reference sequence). Study conclusions and caveats: Seemingly characteristic of ankylosing spondylitis blood was a TCR beta motif consisting of several highly homologous variants.

The sequencing sample was made of blood, either unsorted or a sorted T cell fraction (not recorded which). This chain uses TRBV20-1 with TRBJ2-3; TRBD1 matches at 9 bases. This clonotype was sampled from a male donor with ankylosing spondylitis. The CDR3 bases are TGCAGCACAGGGGGCCAAATCCGGAAGCAGTATTTT. This encodes CSTGGQIRKQYF.